These T cell receptor beta chains were read from a single sample in a study of shared clonotypes between healthy human individuals. Data came from immunoSEQ multiplex PCR; TCRdb stores just in-frame clones and leaves some out. The profile covers fewer than 3 million clones, with about 90% appearing a single time and around 0.38% taken by the ten largest. The sample consisted of naive CD4+ T cells from PBMCs. All receptors derive from a man aged 18 to 29 in good health. Some clones in this sample may be carry-over from other donors' samples. CDR3s leave out the opening cysteine and the closing phenylalanine or tryptophan.

cdr3_length v_call cdr3_aa
13 TRBV13 ASSGTGGRGDTQY
11 TRBV5-1 ASSSIPGQPQH
16 TRBV28 ASSVGAGEGTKSYEQY
13 TRBV5-6 ASSLDLQGLEGYT
11 TRBV5-8 ASSQGQSYGYT
12 TRBV7-9 ASSWGQGGPEAF
12 TRBV5-6 ASSFGTTFYEQY
12 TRBV5-6 ASSAGGSNQPQH
14 TRBV7-6 ASSLASYSRDQPQH
13 TRBV6-6 ASDSRGRGKSEQF
12 TRBV29-1 SVLYPGQQETQY
12 TRBV14 ASSPRRYNEKLF
14 TRBV28 ASSLIPGAGNNEQF
10 TRBV2 ASRLGQAPHN
12 TRBV27 ASAKGVLGEKLF
11 TRBV28 ASVGPLNQPQH
11 TRBV30 AWSPDRGQPQH
12 TRBV27 ASSLRWDRGEQY
12 TRBV29-1 SVRQGGSNQPQH
13 TRBV2 ASSKFSWAGGELF
14 TRBV5-5 ASSRSDLIWDYEQY
14 TRBV5-1 ASSLVGRTGGTEAF
11 TRBV30 AWSVHGAYGYT
11 TRBV5-1 ASSLEGTPEQF
13 TRBV5-4 ASSLAGLAKNIQY
15 TRBV23-1 ASSQSWASGRANEQY
12 TRBV28 ASSLSGGWETQY
11 TRBV7-3 ASSLTREDTQY
13 TRBV28 ASSSLTSGRYEQY
14 TRBV7-3 ASSLGGPSGTREQF
13 TRBV28 ASSGGRGRLSEAF
13 TRBV29-1 SVGGHGVRQETQY
15 TRBV12-5 ASGLFMGLGSRDTQY
13 TRBV30 AWSVLGHYNQPQH
12 TRBV2 ASSEVSGGQPQH
14 TRBV7-2 ASSLEALVGADTQY
17 TRBV2 ASGGTGGTRNLNTGELF
13 TRBV28 ASSFRIPSTDTQY
12 TRBV7-3 ASSAYRDTGELF
13 TRBV18 ASSQLAGRHNEQF
10 TRBV19 ASSIGGERQY
14 TRBV10-3 AISEGQGLVWNTIY
12 TRBV5-8 ASSGGRANTEAF
12 TRBV6-1 ASSTGRISEKLF
13 TRBV28 ASSPLGLAGNEQF
12 TRBV11-2 ASSYPRGGTEAF
13 TRBV6-5 ASSYSRQNNSPLH
13 TRBV5-4 ASSLVLAGTDTQY
11 TRBV2 ASQEGATREAF
11 TRBV5-1 ASSPGTTGELF
16 TRBV5-1 ASSSGPGLAGATGELF
14 TRBV5-1 ASSSTGTSGTDEQF
14 TRBV2 ASSATRSANTGELF
12 TRBV5-6 ASSLGTAGEKLF
14 TRBV18 ASSPQRTGNTGELF
14 TRBV19 ASSIRLRTVPQPQH
16 TRBV11-3 ASSLGRGIISSYNEQF
12 TRBV7-3 ASSRSNVYNEQF
11 TRBV29-1 SVPPAGVDEQF
12 TRBV6-5 ASRRLGNSYEQY